This T cell receptor beta chain was found in a study of blood T cells in healthy people across ages. Sample-barcoded 5' priming and a J-beta primer mix drove a second PCR of roughly 7 to 11 cycles. TCRdb re-called the 5' RACE reads with MiXCR, one entry per CDR3 protein. Here the sample spans more than 800,000 distinct CDR3 sequences, 29% being singletons. Germline V CDR1 and CDR2: MNHNS, SASEGT. Trimming stripped 2 bases from V and 4 bases from J, with 17 bases between. This CDR3 is 16 amino acids long. The chain uses TRBV6-1 and TRBJ1-1; possibly TRBD1 for D (5 bases). The sequenced material came from blood. The receptor's source is a woman aged 80 or over in good health. The CDR3: CASSESRVPGTTEAFF. Written as DNA, the CDR3 is TGTGCCAGCAGTGAATCGAGGGTCCCGGGGACCACTGAAGCTTTCTTT.